This is a list of T cell receptor beta chains from one sample in a study of T cell clones after liver transplantation. Some clones are missing from TCRdb's copy, which holds only in-frame ones; the method was immunoSEQ multiplex PCR. The sample includes around 19,000 clones, about four fifths seen only once; the top ten take 35%. Material: CD8+ T cells from blood, obtained more than 52 months after liver transplant. These receptor sequences come from a human patient who received a liver transplant. Part of the T cell pool may stem from the graft donor. Each CDR3 is given with its conserved first and last residue. D genes are given only for firm matches. The size field is filled for only some rows; it gives once, few, many or a size class.

TRBJ2-3 - TRBD1 TRBV13 CASSQRGQGSPDTQYF TGTGCCAGCAGCCAGCGTGGACAGGGGAGCCCAGATACGCAGTATTTT
TRBJ1-1 - - TRBV30 CAWSWESSTEAFF TGTGCCTGGAGTTGGGAGAGTAGTACTGAAGCTTTCTTT
TRBJ2-7 - - TRBV19 CASRQGGGLNSYEQYF TGTGCCAGTAGACAAGGCGGGGGCCTTAACTCCTACGAGCAGTACTTC
TRBJ2-2 once - TRBV21-1 CAISEPPESTGELFF TGTGCCATCTCAGAGCCCCCAGAGTCTACCGGGGAGCTGTTTTTT
TRBJ2-7 once TRBD1 TRBV29-1 CSVLSGGGYEQYF TGCAGCGTTTTGTCAGGGGGCGGCTACGAGCAGTACTTC
TRBJ2-7 - TRBD1 TRBV11-2 CASSLMDRGNEQYF TGTGCCAGCAGCTTAATGGACAGGGGAAACGAGCAGTACTTC
TRBJ1-5 - - TRBV7-2 CASSPKTGTHSNQPQHF TGTGCCAGCAGCCCGAAAACAGGGACCCATAGCAATCAGCCCCAGCATTTT
TRBJ2-1 once - TRBV5-4 CASSQLLTNEQFF TGTGCCAGCAGCCAACTTCTGACCAATGAGCAGTTCTTC
TRBJ2-1 - - TRBV7-9 CASSPWDHPFF TGTGCCAGCAGTCCCTGGGACCACCCGTTCTTC
TRBJ1-1 - - TRBV30 CAWTLGGNTEAFF TGTGCCTGGACCCTCGGGGGGAACACTGAAGCTTTCTTT
TRBJ1-5 - - TRBV5-4 CASSLQGGNQPQHF TGTGCCAGCAGCTTGCAGGGCGGCAATCAGCCCCAGCATTTT
TRBJ2-7 - TRBD1 TRBV19 CASSIELGQGAIPSYEQYF TGTGCCAGTAGTATAGAGTTAGGACAGGGGGCTATACCATCCTACGAGCAGTACTTC
TRBJ1-1 - - TRBV7-9 CASFLIHGGRTEAFF TGTGCCAGCTTTCTAATCCACGGGGGGAGGACTGAAGCTTTCTTT
TRBJ1-6 once - TRBV7-9 CASSLEGLTGRSPLHF TGTGCCAGCAGTCTAGAGGGTTTGACAGGACGCTCACCCCTCCACTTT
TRBJ2-1 - - TRBV6-1 CAMPWGFNEQFF TGTGCCATGCCGTGGGGATTCAATGAGCAGTTCTTC
TRBJ1-5 - - TRBV28 CASSPDGLRNQPQHF TGTGCCAGCAGTCCAGACGGGCTCCGCAATCAGCCCCAGCATTTT
TRBJ2-4 - TRBD2 TRBV5-1 CASSPGTSGGRVAKNIQYF TGCGCCAGCAGCCCGGGGACTAGCGGGGGGCGTGTAGCCAAAAACATTCAGTACTTC
TRBJ2-5 - TRBD2 TRBV28 CASTLWASGEKETQYF TGTGCCAGCACCCTATGGGCTAGCGGGGAGAAAGAGACCCAGTACTTC
TRBJ1-5 - - TRBV27 CASSAPNQPQHF TGTGCCAGCAGCGCTCCCAATCAGCCCCAGCATTTT
TRBJ1-3 - - TRBV7-2 CASSLVIGYSGNTIYF TGTGCCAGCAGCTTAGTAATAGGGTACTCTGGAAACACCATATATTTT
TRBJ2-2 - - TRBV28 CASSLMGLDTGELFF TGTGCCAGCAGTTTAATGGGTTTGGACACCGGGGAGCTGTTTTTT
TRBJ1-1 - - TRBV28 CASNVQGYTEAFF TGTGCCAGCAACGTACAGGGATACACTGAAGCTTTCTTT
TRBJ2-2 - - TRBV28 CASKRDFTGELFF TGTGCCAGCAAACGTGATTTCACCGGGGAGCTGTTTTTT
TRBJ2-1 - - TRBV27 CASSLGPSSSYNEQFF TGTGCCAGCAGTTTAGGCCCCAGCAGCTCCTACAATGAGCAGTTCTTC
TRBJ1-2 - TRBD1 TRBV6-5 CASSYRTGDNYGYTF TGTGCCAGCAGTTACCGGACAGGGGACAACTATGGCTACACCTTC
TRBJ1-1 once - TRBV7-9 CASSPTLNTEAFF TGTGCCAGCAGCCCAACACTGAACACTGAAGCTTTCTTT